This is a list of T cell receptor beta chains from one sample in a study of blood T cell repertoires in COVID-19. Here immunoSEQ multiplex PCR was the method, and the copy in TCRdb shows in-frame clones only, minus some. The sample records some 130,000 clones, about 91% being singletons. Sample: peripheral blood. The receptor source for this set is a man aged 50-60 years with acute or convalescent COVID-19. The CDR3 runs from the conserved cysteine through the conserved F or W. A D gene is named only where the DNA matches it firmly. Expanded clones are given a class, and other clones once, few, many or no size at all.

clone_size: -; v_call: TRBV6-1; d_call: TRBD1; j_call: TRBJ1-1; cdr3_aa: CASSERTGDTEAFF; cdr3_nt: TGTGCCAGCAGTGAAAGGACAGGGGACACTGAAGCTTTCTTT
clone_size: -; v_call: TRBV13; d_call: -; j_call: TRBJ1-2; cdr3_aa: CASSLISGDRHGGYTF; cdr3_nt: TGTGCCAGCAGTCTAATATCCGGGGATAGACATGGCGGCTACACCTTC
clone_size: -; v_call: TRBV5-3; d_call: -; j_call: TRBJ2-7; cdr3_aa: CARSLTGSYEQYF; cdr3_nt: TGTGCCAGAAGCTTGACAGGCTCCTACGAGCAGTACTTC
clone_size: -; v_call: TRBV15; d_call: -; j_call: TRBJ1-1; cdr3_aa: CATSRGHLTGTTEAFF; cdr3_nt: TGTGCCACCAGCAGGGGTCACCTAACAGGGACCACTGAAGCTTTCTTT
clone_size: -; v_call: TRBV27; d_call: -; j_call: TRBJ1-5; cdr3_aa: CASSQGMGQPQHF; cdr3_nt: TGTGCCAGCAGTCAGGGAATGGGTCAGCCCCAGCATTTT
clone_size: -; v_call: TRBV7-2; d_call: TRBD1; j_call: TRBJ1-6; cdr3_aa: CASRVDSTGWNSPLHF; cdr3_nt: TGTGCAAGCAGGGTGGATTCGACAGGGTGGAATTCACCCCTCCACTTT
clone_size: -; v_call: TRBV27; d_call: TRBD2; j_call: TRBJ2-1; cdr3_aa: CASSPAGGSNEQFF; cdr3_nt: TGTGCCAGCAGTCCTGCCGGGGGGTCAAATGAGCAGTTCTTC
clone_size: -; v_call: TRBV6-5; d_call: TRBD1; j_call: TRBJ2-1; cdr3_aa: CASARSGQGNNEQFF; cdr3_nt: TGTGCCAGCGCCAGGTCGGGACAGGGGAACAATGAGCAGTTCTTC
clone_size: -; v_call: TRBV7-2; d_call: TRBD2; j_call: TRBJ2-5; cdr3_aa: CASSTRLAGGETQYF; cdr3_nt: TGTGCCAGCAGCACGCGACTAGCGGGAGGAGAGACCCAGTACTTC
clone_size: -; v_call: TRBV7-9; d_call: -; j_call: TRBJ1-1; cdr3_aa: CASSLRGKNTEAFF; cdr3_nt: TGTGCCAGCAGCTTAAGGGGTAAGAACACTGAAGCTTTCTTT
clone_size: many; v_call: TRBV5-6; d_call: -; j_call: TRBJ1-2; cdr3_aa: CASSLTGTPYGYTF; cdr3_nt: TGTGCCAGCAGCTTGACAGGAACACCCTATGGCTACACCTTC
clone_size: few; v_call: TRBV24-1; d_call: TRBD1; j_call: TRBJ1-5; cdr3_aa: CATSDFRQGGQPQHF; cdr3_nt: TGTGCCACCAGTGATTTCCGACAGGGCGGGCAGCCCCAGCATTTT
clone_size: -; v_call: TRBV4-2; d_call: -; j_call: TRBJ1-5; cdr3_aa: CASSQDPGQPQHF; cdr3_nt: TGTGCCAGCAGCCAAGATCCGGGTCAGCCCCAGCATTTT
clone_size: -; v_call: TRBV18; d_call: TRBD1; j_call: TRBJ2-1; cdr3_aa: CASSPTTQGNEQFF; cdr3_nt: TGTGCCAGCTCACCTACCACACAGGGGAATGAGCAGTTCTTC
clone_size: -; v_call: TRBV10-1; d_call: -; j_call: TRBJ2-7; cdr3_aa: CASSKEGRKNSYEQYF; cdr3_nt: TGCGCCAGCAGCAAGGAGGGACGGAAAAACTCCTACGAGCAGTACTTC
clone_size: -; v_call: TRBV6-1; d_call: TRBD2; j_call: TRBJ2-1; cdr3_aa: CASSEIAGGIYNEQFF; cdr3_nt: TGTGCCAGCAGTGAAATTGCGGGAGGAATCTACAATGAGCAGTTCTTC
clone_size: -; v_call: TRBV18; d_call: TRBD1; j_call: TRBJ1-1; cdr3_aa: CASSPMGTGGVTEAFF; cdr3_nt: TGTGCCAGCTCACCAATGGGAACAGGGGGAGTAACTGAAGCTTTCTTT
clone_size: -; v_call: TRBV5-5; d_call: -; j_call: TRBJ2-2; cdr3_aa: CASSLEVPARELFF; cdr3_nt: TGTGCCAGCAGCTTGGAAGTCCCCGCGAGGGAGCTGTTTTTT
clone_size: -; v_call: TRBV11-3; d_call: TRBD1; j_call: TRBJ1-1; cdr3_aa: CASSSKPTGGAGAFF; cdr3_nt: TGTGCCAGCAGCTCTAAACCCACAGGGGGCGCCGGAGCTTTCTTT
clone_size: -; v_call: TRBV28; d_call: TRBD1; j_call: TRBJ1-2; cdr3_aa: CASSLPRDRRGYTF; cdr3_nt: TGTGCCAGCAGTTTACCCAGGGACAGGAGAGGCTACACCTTC
clone_size: -; v_call: TRBV14; d_call: -; j_call: TRBJ2-7; cdr3_aa: CASSQNLQGDEQYF; cdr3_nt: TGTGCCAGCAGCCAAAACTTACAGGGAGACGAGCAGTACTTC
clone_size: -; v_call: TRBV7-9; d_call: -; j_call: TRBJ1-1; cdr3_aa: CASSLYVGRGNTEAFF; cdr3_nt: TGTGCCAGCAGCTTATACGTAGGGAGGGGGAACACTGAAGCTTTCTTT
clone_size: -; v_call: TRBV27; d_call: TRBD1; j_call: TRBJ1-1; cdr3_aa: CASSLLGQGFITEAFF; cdr3_nt: TGTGCCAGCAGTTTACTGGGACAGGGTTTCATCACTGAAGCTTTCTTT
clone_size: few; v_call: TRBV5-6; d_call: TRBD1; j_call: TRBJ1-1; cdr3_aa: CASSLRQGVANTEAFF; cdr3_nt: TGTGCCAGCAGCCTCAGACAGGGGGTAGCAAACACTGAAGCTTTCTTT
clone_size: once; v_call: TRBV10-3; d_call: -; j_call: TRBJ1-1; cdr3_aa: CAISESGGYAEAFF; cdr3_nt: TGTGCCATCAGTGAGTCGGGGGGGTACGCTGAAGCTTTCTTT
clone_size: -; v_call: TRBV28; d_call: -; j_call: TRBJ1-2; cdr3_aa: CASSFRGNYGYTF; cdr3_nt: TGTGCCAGCAGTTTTAGAGGCAACTATGGCTACACCTTC
clone_size: few; v_call: TRBV10-3; d_call: -; j_call: TRBJ2-1; cdr3_aa: CAISGSGNEQFF; cdr3_nt: TGTGCCATCAGCGGGAGCGGTAATGAGCAGTTCTTC
clone_size: -; v_call: TRBV30; d_call: -; j_call: TRBJ2-5; cdr3_aa: CAWSVRRGRAETQYF; cdr3_nt: TGTGCCTGGAGTGTACGGCGGGGCAGGGCAGAGACCCAGTACTTC
clone_size: -; v_call: TRBV28; d_call: -; j_call: TRBJ2-7; cdr3_aa: CASSFSATSSYEQYF; cdr3_nt: TGTGCCAGCAGTTTTTCAGCGACCTCCTCCTACGAGCAGTACTTC
clone_size: -; v_call: TRBV9; d_call: -; j_call: TRBJ2-2; cdr3_aa: CASSIRAGSGELFF; cdr3_nt: TGTGCCAGCAGCATACGAGCCGGTTCCGGGGAGCTGTTTTTT
clone_size: -; v_call: TRBV5-6; d_call: -; j_call: TRBJ2-1; cdr3_aa: CASSPHRGSSYNEQFF; cdr3_nt: TGTGCCAGCAGCCCCCACCGGGGGAGCTCCTACAATGAGCAGTTCTTC
clone_size: -; v_call: TRBV19; d_call: -; j_call: TRBJ1-2; cdr3_aa: CASRTPNYGYTF; cdr3_nt: TGTGCCAGTCGGACACCTAACTATGGCTACACCTTC
clone_size: -; v_call: TRBV5-1; d_call: -; j_call: TRBJ2-5; cdr3_aa: CASSSLNSQETQYF; cdr3_nt: TGCGCCAGCAGCTCTTTAAATTCCCAAGAGACCCAGTACTTC
clone_size: -; v_call: TRBV9; d_call: -; j_call: TRBJ2-1; cdr3_aa: CASSVAVSYNEQFF; cdr3_nt: TGTGCCAGCAGCGTAGCGGTGAGTTACAATGAGCAGTTCTTC
clone_size: -; v_call: TRBV18; d_call: TRBD1; j_call: TRBJ1-6; cdr3_aa: CASSPAVRGMSSPLHF; cdr3_nt: TGTGCCAGCTCACCTGCAGTCAGGGGGATGAGTTCACCCCTCCACTTT
clone_size: -; v_call: TRBV5-1; d_call: TRBD1; j_call: TRBJ1-2; cdr3_aa: CASSPPGQNYGYTF; cdr3_nt: TGCGCCAGCAGCCCGCCGGGACAGAACTATGGCTACACCTTC
clone_size: -; v_call: TRBV5-1; d_call: -; j_call: TRBJ1-1; cdr3_aa: CASSSVQGYEAFF; cdr3_nt: TGCGCCAGCAGCTCGGTTCAGGGGTATGAAGCTTTCTTT
clone_size: -; v_call: TRBV7-9; d_call: TRBD1; j_call: TRBJ1-1; cdr3_aa: CASSSRTGMNTEAFF; cdr3_nt: TGTGCCAGCAGCTCGAGGACAGGGATGAACACTGAAGCTTTCTTT
clone_size: -; v_call: TRBV7-3; d_call: TRBD1; j_call: TRBJ2-1; cdr3_aa: CASSRDRDNEQFF; cdr3_nt: TGTGCCAGCAGCCGGGACAGGGACAATGAGCAGTTCTTC
clone_size: -; v_call: TRBV6-2/TRBV6-3; d_call: -; j_call: TRBJ1-2; cdr3_aa: CASSYPRAGAYGYTF; cdr3_nt: TGTGCCAGCAGTTACCCCCGGGCAGGGGCCTATGGCTACACCTTC
clone_size: -; v_call: TRBV6-5; d_call: -; j_call: TRBJ1-1; cdr3_aa: CASSYDGGTEAFF; cdr3_nt: TGTGCCAGCAGTTACGACGGGGGCACTGAAGCTTTCTTT
clone_size: -; v_call: TRBV7-6; d_call: -; j_call: TRBJ2-1; cdr3_aa: CASSLGASLVDEQFF; cdr3_nt: TGTGCCAGCAGCTTAGGGGCCAGTTTAGTGGATGAGCAGTTCTTC
clone_size: -; v_call: TRBV5-1; d_call: -; j_call: TRBJ2-7; cdr3_aa: CASYSGSGDYEQYF; cdr3_nt: TGCGCCAGCTATTCCGGGAGTGGGGACTACGAGCAGTACTTC
clone_size: -; v_call: TRBV10-3; d_call: -; j_call: TRBJ1-2; cdr3_aa: CAVRDNREGNGYTF; cdr3_nt: TGTGCCGTCCGGGACAACCGAGAAGGGAATGGCTACACCTTC
clone_size: -; v_call: TRBV18; d_call: TRBD1; j_call: TRBJ1-1; cdr3_aa: CASSLGTGLGNTEAFF; cdr3_nt: TGTGCCAGCTCACTTGGGACAGGGTTGGGGAACACTGAAGCTTTCTTT
clone_size: -; v_call: TRBV13; d_call: TRBD1; j_call: TRBJ1-1; cdr3_aa: CASSSPGQGVDTEAFF; cdr3_nt: TGTGCCAGCAGCTCACCGGGACAGGGGGTGGACACTGAAGCTTTCTTT
clone_size: -; v_call: TRBV12-3/TRBV12-4; d_call: -; j_call: TRBJ2-5; cdr3_aa: CASSLETGETQYF; cdr3_nt: TGTGCCAGCAGTTTGGAAACAGGCGAGACCCAGTACTTC
clone_size: -; v_call: TRBV11-2; d_call: -; j_call: TRBJ1-1; cdr3_aa: CASSLAPRALEAFF; cdr3_nt: TGTGCCAGCAGCTTAGCACCCAGGGCCCTTGAAGCTTTCTTT
clone_size: -; v_call: TRBV28; d_call: TRBD1; j_call: TRBJ2-2; cdr3_aa: CASSRPQGAGTGELFF; cdr3_nt: TGTGCCAGCAGTCGTCCACAGGGGGCGGGCACCGGGGAGCTGTTTTTT